This section outlines one T cell receptor beta chain sequence together with its context. Its cognate antigen has yet to be identified. Within one base of it there is no much larger clone, and no base qualities were kept. The sample originates from a study of cytomegalovirus exposure and HLA in healthy donors (dated by TCRdb to 2016 to 2017). For the study in its entirety: In an earlier analysis of 587 of the donors, 250 to 350 Gb of sequence data and 117 million unique TCR beta sequences from about 179 million T cells were reported. An early release covering roughly 600 HLA-typed donors comprised 300 to 350 gigabases of sequencing data and roughly 85 million unique TCR sequences. Among the approximately 400 genotyped donors, roughly 80% belonged to the genetic ancestry cluster associated with self-reported Caucasian donors. The study was designed to test whether signatures of past pathogen exposure could be identified by cataloging public T cell receptors. The study profiled the T cell repertoires of approximately 700 subjects by immunosequencing and related them to cytomegalovirus serostatus. A separate validation cohort of 100 to 150 different subjects was used in addition to the roughly 670-subject first cohort. To predict cytomegalovirus infection status, the study brought together high-throughput TCR immunosequencing, statistical association of individual TCRs with disease status, and machine learning. A later analysis re-analyzed previously published TCR beta repertoires from approximately 670 donors and added high-resolution HLA genotyping to study TCR occurrence patterns. The later analysis used no new phenotypic data to find candidate immune exposures, relying instead on TCR beta sequences and their occurrence across donors. An earlier analysis of 587 of the donors applied high-throughput TCR beta sequencing to assess whether each TCR beta V gene segment acted as functional or pseudogenic. Donor age, sex, ethnicity and CMV serostatus were collected together with the repertoire data. In a later genetic analysis, genome-wide SNP genotypes for about three fifths of the roughly 670 donors were used, and that subset was treated as a discovery cohort. All discovery cohort repertoires had been generated using a single sequencing platform. Both class I and class II loci were covered by HLA typing, at four-digit resolution. The number of donors typed differed by locus, with about 629-630 for A, B, C, DRB1 and DQB1, roughly 520 for DQA1, 600 to 610 for DPA1, and 450 to 480 for DPB1. Five DR-DQ haplotypes were handled as single units for association and clustering because linkage in the cohort was strong. Among about 400 genotyped donors of the cohort, an average of around 250,000 unique TCR beta nucleotide sequences was sequenced per donor, of which about 19% were non-productive.

The library was generated by the immunoSEQ multiplex PCR assay. A mixture of 60 forward primers for TCR Vbeta segments and 13 reverse primers for TCR Jbeta segments was used in the multiplex PCR. Amplification of the CDR3 region of rearranged TCR beta genes was performed with a multiplex PCR assay on genomic DNA. Amplified TCR beta libraries were sequenced as 87-base-pair reads on the Illumina HiSeq System. The source study handled its data this way. A later analysis counted tens of millions of unique TCR beta chains across the 550 to 750 repertoires, and roughly 9.9 million of these chains were shared by at least two donors. To remove PCR and sequencing errors, raw reads were error-corrected and collapsed into unique sequences using a nearest-neighbor algorithm that merged closely related sequences. Alignment of CDR3 sequences to IMGT reference sequences was used to assign V, D and J gene segments. For a sequence to be retained, a match of at least six nucleotides to both a V gene segment and a J gene segment was required. Rearrangements were classified as productive when the CDR3 lacked stop codons and remained in frame with V and J, and all other rearrangements were classified as non-productive. CDR3 was defined according to IMGT convention as the region running from the second conserved V-encoded cysteine to the conserved J-encoded phenylalanine. Sequences without an unambiguous match to a single V gene segment were excluded from the earlier analysis of 450 to 750 of the donors. In an earlier analysis of 587 of the donors, V segments were called functional above 56.7% productive rearrangements and were called segregating when the between-donor standard deviation exceeded 5%. A statistical classification framework was developed to diagnose cytomegalovirus status using the catalog of TCR beta chain sequences. In a later analysis, V and J genes were assigned by comparing TCR nucleotide sequences against IMGT/GENE-DB human TR gene sequences. The TCRdist pipeline was used in a later analysis to assign CDR3 sequences and most-parsimonious VDJ recombination scenarios. In a later analysis, each TCR beta chain was defined by its CDR3 amino acid sequence together with its V-gene family, and reads without a unique V-gene family were excluded. In a later analysis, 500 to 700 highly shared, low-generation-probability nucleotide sequences were removed to address suspected cross-contamination and a sequencing artifact. In a later analysis, a clonal expansion index was calculated for each public chain from normalized within-repertoire ranks of inferred template counts. In a later analysis, generation probabilities were computed using a VDJ recombination model fitted to out-of-frame rearrangements, and the results were checked against IGoR. Hypergeometric tests were used in a later analysis to score TCR-TCR, TCR-HLA and TCR-CMV co-occurrence, with a repertoire-size bias correction applied to the TCR pairs. False discovery rates were estimated in a later analysis by permuting HLA or CMV assignments 20 times. In a later analysis, co-occurring TCRs were grouped with DBSCAN, and TCRdist sequence similarity was added when clustering was performed within HLA-allele-positive subsets. Repertoires with fewer than 30,000 or more than 120,000 public chains, plus five repertoires with anomalous nucleotide sharing, were excluded from co-occurrence clustering. The clones in this table, taken by TCRdb from immuneACCESS, are in-frame only. Not every clone is retained; where verified, under half of the shortfall comes from an unresolved V gene, and the cause of the rest is unknown. The D gene and trimming were derived from the DNA, and the V and J assignments and clone size from that table. The sample includes roughly 96,000 clones, with roughly 74% observed a single time. Under 3.5% of the sample goes to the ten largest clones.

Via the germline V gene, CDR1 is SGHAT and CDR2 FQNNGV. Including cysteine and phenylalanine, the CDR3 has 15 amino acids. The DNA shown is the 45-base CDR3, in frame from base 1. V is pared back by 1 base and J by 4 bases, with 10 bases lying between the germline termini. Study-wide findings and limitations: The earlier analysis of approximately 560 of the donors excluded roughly 17 rarely observed V segments, including chromosome 9 orphons, because counts were too low. Linkage disequilibrium might explain the correlated functional status among segregating V segments, but an unknown experimental factor could not be excluded. HLA typing was unavailable for some donors at each locus, so association tests used only the typed subset. The only immune exposure information available for the cohort was CMV serostatus. Cytomegalovirus status was reported to be diagnosed by the classifier with high specificity and sensitivity in both the original and validation cohorts. When HLA alleles, especially DR and DQ, strongly co-occurred, TCR associations were difficult to assign to individual alleles. V-gene and J-gene trimming of TCR beta chains was associated with a missense DCLRE1C variant in a later genetic analysis, and the association was replicated in an independent cohort. A later genetic analysis reported fewer N-insertions in productive TCRs among donors in an Asian-associated ancestry cluster than the roughly 650-donor mean. In an earlier analysis of around 600 of the donors, most TCR beta V segments appeared in productive rearrangements about 87% or about 30% of the time, broadly matching IMGT annotations. Presence/absence analyses assumed roughly uniform sequencing depth across donors, an assumption that may not hold. According to a later analysis, parvovirus B19, influenza, CMV and Epstein-Barr virus appeared linked to several top co-occurrence clusters. A further reported finding was that TCR beta sequences accurately predicted the HLA-A and HLA-B alleles for most subjects in the first cohort. The authors suggested that the approach could potentially be extended to other disease states and immunological phenotypes. Compared with equally common non-associated chains, HLA-associated TCR beta chains in a later analysis were more clonally expanded and had lower generation probabilities. Most TCR sequences were seen in very few donors, while some public TCRs were found in many individuals. In vitro tests confirmed that a few of the cytomegalovirus-associated TCR beta chains recognize cytomegalovirus antigens. Specific HLA alleles were associated with over 15,000 TCR beta sequences at a false discovery rate of 0.05 in a later analysis. In a later analysis, TCR association rates were found to vary across HLA loci, with the most associated TCRs seen for DRB1 alleles and the fewest for HLA-C alleles. A total of 164 TCR beta chains were listed by the study as associated with cytomegalovirus. Some IMGT-functional V segments, including TRBV6-2 and TRBV6-3, could not be distinguished by the 87-base-pair reads and were therefore excluded. According to a later analysis, most CMV-associated TCR beta chains appeared to be HLA-restricted, and the HLA associations seemed to be driven largely by CMV exposure. The sequencing pipeline was judged likely to have produced a cluster of highly shared sequence variants as a technical artifact. Only TCR beta chains were sequenced in this cohort, and the absence of alpha or paired-chain data limited detectable features.

The cohort comprised some 730 healthy bone marrow donors. All cohort members were sampled while nominally healthy, although unrecorded immune exposures were likely present. The donor was CMV seropositive and was included in the group of 250 to 300 seropositive cohort members. A peripheral blood sample was collected from each donor, and TCR beta sequencing was performed on peripheral blood mononuclear cells. The Qiagen DNeasy Blood Extraction Kit was used to extract genomic DNA from the blood cell samples. The sequence came from a female donor in good health and CMV-seropositive. The V and J segments used are TRBV11-2 and TRBJ2-2; the D gene is perhaps TRBD1, from 6 matching bases. The material sequenced was PBMCs. CDR3 loop: CASSLVTGRTGELFF. The sequence in DNA is TGTGCCAGCAGCTTAGTGACAGGCCGCACCGGGGAGCTGTTTTTT.